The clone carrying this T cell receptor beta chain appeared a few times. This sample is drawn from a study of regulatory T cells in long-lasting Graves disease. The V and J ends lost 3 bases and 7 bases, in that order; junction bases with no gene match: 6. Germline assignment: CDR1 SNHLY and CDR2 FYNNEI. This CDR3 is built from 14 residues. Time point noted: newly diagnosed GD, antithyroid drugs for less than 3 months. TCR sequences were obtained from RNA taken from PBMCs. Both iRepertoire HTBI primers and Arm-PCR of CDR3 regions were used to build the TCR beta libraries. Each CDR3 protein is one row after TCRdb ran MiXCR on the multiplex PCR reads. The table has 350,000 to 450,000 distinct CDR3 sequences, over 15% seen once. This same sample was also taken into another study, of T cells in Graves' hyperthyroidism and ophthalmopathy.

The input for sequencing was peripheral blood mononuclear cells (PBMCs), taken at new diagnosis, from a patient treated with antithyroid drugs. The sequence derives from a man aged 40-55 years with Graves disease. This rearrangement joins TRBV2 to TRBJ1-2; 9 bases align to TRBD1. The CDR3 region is CASSDSWDRAGYTF. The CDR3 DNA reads TGTGCCAGCAGTGATAGTTGGGACAGGGCTGGCTACACCTTC.